Included here is one TCR beta chain sequence, with context. Antigen specificity is unknown. This entry comes from a study of post-analysis software for immune sequencing data. Overall study context: There were relapsing-remitting, secondary progressive and progressive-relapsing multiple sclerosis among the disease courses included.

CDR1 and CDR2 (germline): MGHRA, YSYEKL. With 1 base removed from V and 4 bases from J, the gap between germline ends came to 7 bases. The length of the CDR3 is 13 residues. Each TCR beta cDNA library carried unique molecular identifiers. Hundreds of thousands of cDNA molecules came from 1 to 10 million T cells. One entry per CDR3 protein, called by TCRdb with MiXCR from the PCR reads. The sample contains about 820,000 distinct CDR3 sequences, roughly half of which appear only once. Notes on the study in general: Significantly lower normalized Chao1 diversity was found in patients with multiple sclerosis relative to controls. Samples made in the same batch grouped tightly together by F measure. In patients, about five TRBV segments were more frequent than in controls, with TRBV5-6, TRBV5-1 and TRBV20-1 among them.

The chain couples TRBV4-1 to TRBJ1-2; D gene unclear. Sequencing was carried out using blood. This clonotype was obtained from a girl under 18 with multiple sclerosis. The CDR3 sequence: CASSQGTAYGYTF. The DNA for the CDR3 is TGCGCCAGCAGCCAAGGGACGGCCTATGGCTACACCTTC.